Listed here are 29 T cell receptor beta chains from one sample, sequenced in a study of T cells in Graves' hyperthyroidism and ophthalmopathy. TCR beta CDR3 regions were amplified from RNA. The TCR CDR3 was amplified in a first-round RT-PCR using the HTBI primer set. TCRdb fed the multiplex PCR reads into MiXCR, producing one record per CDR3 protein. The sample carries a few hundred thousand distinct CDR3 sequences, 13% recorded once. Sequencing was done on a sample of blood. The receptors stem from a man aged 30 to 39 with Graves' hyperthyroidism that later progressed to Graves' ophthalmopathy.

This clonotype was counted ten times or more. The chain recombines TRBV28 with TRBJ1-4, with TRBD1 matching over 10 bases. This CDR3 spans 13 amino acids. Germline CDR1 is MDHEN and CDR2 is SYDVKM. V shed 5 bases, J shed 10 bases, and the junction held 4 bases outside the gene matches. CDR3 amino acids: CASSRQGAGKLFF. CDR3 DNA sequence: TGTGCCAGCAGTAGACAGGGGGCAGGAAAACTGTTTTTT.

The V gene is TRBV5-1, the J gene TRBJ2-3; no clear D. The CDR3 totals 11 residues. Germline V gene lookup returns CDR1 SGHRS and CDR2 YFSETQ. Trimming removed 5 bases at V and 6 bases at J, with 7 bases between. The CDR3 sequence is CASRTRDTQYF. CDR3 DNA: TGCGCCAGCAGGACCCGGGATACGCAGTATTTT.

This clonotype was seen repeatedly, ten times or more. The chain has TRBV30 and TRBJ1-2; D unclear. The CDR3 extends over 14 amino acids. The V end was cut by 2 bases, the J end by 4 bases, with 14 bases between. Germline values: CDR1 GTSNPN, CDR2 SVGIG (reference sequence). The CDR3 reads CAWSRLTELYGYTF. DNA for the CDR3: TGTGCCTGGAGTCGTTTAACAGAACTCTATGGCTACACCTTC. Filled out from reference TRBV30 and TRBJ1-2, the complete variable domain reads SQTIHQWPATLVQPVGSPLSLECTVEGTSNPNLYWYRQAAGRGLQLLFYSVGIGQISSEVPQNLSASRPQDRQFILSSKKLLLSDSGFYLCAWSRLTELYGYTFGSGTRLTVV.

This clonotype was observed at least ten times. The rearrangement joins TRBV10-3 to TRBJ1-2; weak D call: TRBD1 (5 bases). The CDR3 loop spans 13 amino acids. Trimming removed 0 bases at V and 5 bases at J, with 7 bases between. Germline CDR1 is ENHRY and CDR2 is SYGVKD. The CDR3 nucleotides read TGTGCCATCAGTGAGTCGGGGGATTATGGCTACACCTTC. It encodes CAISESGDYGYTF.

This clonotype was observed many times. The J gene is TRBJ1-1, the V gene TRBV20-1, with 7 bases identical to TRBD1. Per the germline V gene, CDR1 is DFQATT and CDR2 is SNEGSKA (reference sequence). The J segment lost 4 bases and the V segment lost 0 bases, leaving 8 bases of the junction unmatched. CDR3 length equals 15 residues. The chain's CDR3 is CSARDHRGRSTEAFF. The CDR3 DNA reads TGCAGTGCTAGAGATCACAGGGGTAGGAGCACTGAAGCTTTCTTT.

This clonotype appeared many times. The chain is built from TRBV2 and TRBJ1-6; 8 bases match TRBD1. V shed 6 bases, J shed 9 bases, and the junction held 10 bases outside the gene matches. This CDR3 is built from 15 residues. Germline lookup yields CDR1 SNHLY and CDR2 FYNNEI. This CDR3 is CASRPRQGIVSPLHF. The CDR3 DNA is TGTGCCAGCAGACCACGACAGGGGATCGTTTCACCCCTCCACTTT.

This clonotype has just a few counts. The chain carries TRBV29-1 and TRBJ1-4; D call uncertain. This CDR3 contains 12 residues. The germline CDR1 and CDR2 sequences are SQVTM and ANQGSEA. The ends were cut back, 4 bases at V and 4 bases at J, with 7 bases in the middle. The CDR3 here is CSVAQNNEKLFF. DNA of the CDR3: TGCAGCGTTGCCCAGAATAATGAAAAACTGTTTTTT.

This rearrangement joins TRBV7-2 to TRBJ1-5; D is uncertain. The V end lost 1 base, the J end lost 6 bases, and 10 bases lay between the germline ends. The V gene's germline CDR1 is SGHTA and CDR2 FQGNSA. The CDR3 length is 14 residues. The CDR3 region has the DNA TGTGCCAGCAGCTTAGGTGGCAGGTCTCAGCCCCAGCATTTT. Residues: CASSLGGRSQPQHF.

This clonotype was picked up a small number of times. Given a much more abundant clone one base away, this may be a read error. The rearrangement links TRBV28 to TRBJ1-5; the match to TRBD1 covers 7 bases. This CDR3 comprises 16 residues. Germline CDR1 reads MDHEN; CDR2 reads SYDVKM. The J segment lost 6 bases and the V segment lost 7 bases, leaving 15 bases of the junction unmatched. The CDR3: CASTKVGGRGSQPQHF. DNA for the CDR3: TGTGCCAGCACTAAAGTAGGGGGCAGGGGCAGTCAGCCCCAGCATTTT.

The table lists this clonotype with a count of one. This chain joins TRBV28 and TRBJ2-7; weak D call: TRBD1 (6 bases). The CDR3 runs 12 residues. Germline CDR1 MDHEN, CDR2 SYDVKM. Between the trimmed V and J ends, which lost 3 bases and 6 bases, there was a span of 9 bases. Here the CDR3 reads CASSFTGFEQYF. CDR3 bases: TGTGCCAGCAGTTTCACAGGGTTCGAGCAGTACTTC.

V is TRBV7-2 and J is TRBJ1-1, with TRBD1 matching 8 bases. The V gene end was trimmed by 4 bases and the J gene end by 8 bases; junction bases not matched to a gene: 6. The CDR3 is 13 amino acids. Germline lookup yields CDR1 SGHTA and CDR2 FQGNSA. In DNA form, the CDR3 reads TGTGCCAGCAGCTCCGGGACAGGCTCGGAAGCTTTCTTT. Protein product: CASSSGTGSEAFF. The full variable domain, rest sourced from reference TRBV7-2 and TRBJ1-1, is GAGVSQSPSNKVTEKGKDVELRCDPISGHTALYWYRQSLGQGLEFLIYFQGNSAPDKSGLPSDRFSAERTGGSVSTLTIQRTQQEDSAVYLCASSSGTGSEAFFGQGTRLTVV.

Only a few counts were recorded for this clonotype. This chain joins TRBV28 and TRBJ2-5, with 7 bases fitting TRBD1. V was pared by 5 bases and J by 1 base, with 10 bases of the junction left unmatched. CDR1 and CDR2 from the germline V gene are MDHEN and SYDVKM. The CDR3 has 16 residues. For the CDR3, the DNA is TGTGCCAGCAGTCCACCTACAGGGGATTTCCAAGAGACCCAGTACTTC. Its translation is CASSPPTGDFQETQYF.

The rearrangement joins TRBV20-1 to TRBJ2-3; D uncertain. This CDR3 contains 13 residues. Germline CDR1 and CDR2: DFQATT and SNEGSKA (reference sequence). V was trimmed by 2 bases and J by 2 bases, leaving 8 bases between them. In DNA form, the CDR3 reads TGCAGTGCTAGACATTCCAACACAGATACGCAGTATTTT. It codes for CSARHSNTDTQYF.

The rearrangement joins TRBV5-1 to TRBJ1-2; weak D call: TRBD1 (6 bases). Trimming left V 0 bases short and J 6 bases short, with 12 bases between. Germline V gene lookup returns CDR1 SGHRS and CDR2 YFSETQ. The CDR3 contains 14 residues. The CDR3 DNA reads as TGCGCCAGCAGCTTGGGCTCACAGGGAAATGGCTACACCTTC. Translated: CASSLGSQGNGYTF.

This clonotype was observed many times. V usage is TRBV7-9 and J usage is TRBJ2-3; D is tentatively TRBD1 or TRBD2 (6 bases each). The CDR3 loop spans 16 amino acids. Germline V gene data show CDR1 as SEHNR and CDR2 as FQNEAQ (reference sequence). Trimming left V 7 bases short and J 2 bases short, with 19 bases between. The CDR3 is CASISNRGPYTDTQYF. CDR3 nucleotides: TGTGCCAGCATAAGTAATCGGGGGCCTTACACAGATACGCAGTATTTT.

The chain joins TRBV11-3 to TRBJ2-1; 13 bases line up with TRBD2. The CDR3 length is 20 residues. Per the germline V gene, CDR1 is SGHNT and CDR2 is YENEEA. With 0 bases clipped from V and 3 bases from J, the junction kept 11 bases outside the gene matches. The CDR3 DNA reads TGTGCCAGCAGCTTAGATCCCGGACTAGCGGGGGTAAGGGTCTACAATGAGCAGTTCTTC. Amino acid sequence: CASSLDPGLAGVRVYNEQFF.

In its sample, this clonotype was seen many times. V usage is TRBV6-1 and J usage is TRBJ1-5; tentative D call: TRBD1 (5 bases). This CDR3 comprises 15 residues. The V gene's germline CDR1 is MNHNS and CDR2 SASEGT. V was pared by 6 bases and J by 0 bases, with 12 bases between. CDR3 coding DNA: TGTGCCAGCAGGGGGGGACTCAATAGCAATCAGCCCCAGCATTTT. It translates to CASRGGLNSNQPQHF.

The chain links TRBV20-1 to TRBJ1-5, with 7 positions matching TRBD1. The germline CDR1 and CDR2 sequences are DFQATT and SNEGSKA (reference sequence). The CDR3 spans 14 residues. V dropped 2 bases and J dropped 4; count of bases not matched to a gene: 5. The CDR3 DNA follows: TGCAGTGCTAGAATTGGGACAGCTAATCAGCCCCAGCATTTT. Translation: CSARIGTANQPQHF.

In this sample, this clonotype turned up a few times. This may arise from a read error, as a much more abundant clone is one base away. This chain joins TRBV7-6 and TRBJ1-1, with D perhaps matching TRBD1 (5 bases). V was shortened by 3 bases and J by 4 bases, with 12 bases between the two germline ends. This CDR3 has 14 amino acids. The germline CDR1 and CDR2 sequences are SGHVS and FNYEAQ. The CDR3 coding sequence is TGTGCCAGCAGCTTGACAGTTATGAGCACTGAAGCTTTCTTT. Protein product: CASSLTVMSTEAFF.

This clonotype came up many times. The genes are TRBV11-2 and TRBJ2-2, with D uncertain. Germline CDR1 is SGHAT and CDR2 is FQNNGV. There are 17 residues in the CDR3. With 2 bases removed from V and 0 bases from J, the gap between germline ends came to 13 bases. CDR3 region: CASSLNRAAANTGELFF. As DNA, the CDR3 is TGTGCCAGCAGCTTAAATAGGGCGGCTGCGAACACCGGGGAGCTGTTTTTT.

Remarks on this clonotype: A read error may explain this, as a much larger clone is one base away. J is TRBJ1-6 and V is TRBV12-3 or TRBV12-4; no firm D call. CDR3 length: 12 residues. CDR3: CAGRLVNSPLHF. In DNA form, the CDR3 reads TGTGCCGGCAGGCTCGTTAATTCACCCCTCCACTTT.

The chain recombines TRBV11-2 with TRBJ2-2; D possibly uses TRBD1 or TRBD2 (5 bases each). The CDR3 has 17 amino acids. CDR1 is SGHAT, CDR2 FQNNGV, per germline. V was cut by 5 bases and J by 0 bases, with 16 bases left in between. The CDR3 region is CASSLTYSGPNTGELFF. CDR3 bases: TGTGCCAGCAGCCTAACTTATTCGGGACCGAACACCGGGGAGCTGTTTTTT.

This clonotype was picked up a small number of times. The J gene is TRBJ2-7, the V gene TRBV10-3; D remains unclear. Germline values: CDR1 ENHRY, CDR2 SYGVKD. V dropped 2 bases and J dropped 2 bases, with 7 bases sitting between them. CDR3 length: 13 residues. The CDR3 protein is CAISERVPYEQYF. The DNA of the CDR3 is TGTGCCATCAGTGAGAGGGTCCCCTACGAGCAGTACTTC.

This clonotype was found a few times. The gene calls are TRBV7-9 and TRBJ2-5; 11 bases map to TRBD2. Germline V gene data show CDR1 as SEHNR and CDR2 as FQNEAQ (reference sequence). V gave up 5 bases and J gave up 2 bases; unmatched junction bases: 4. This CDR3 has 15 amino acids. The CDR3 protein is CASSPGTSGQETQYF. The CDR3 DNA is TGTGCCAGCAGCCCAGGGACTAGCGGTCAAGAGACCCAGTACTTC.

This clonotype came up many times. A junction boundary mismatches the germline segment, possibly from a read error. J is TRBJ2-2 and V is TRBV2; 7 bases map to TRBD2. Germline V gene sequence: CDR1 SNHLY, CDR2 FYNNEI. The CDR3 is 16 amino acids. The CDR3 loop reads CAQAWSSGENSGELFF. The CDR3 DNA reads as TGTGCCCAAGCTTGGAGCAGCGGGGAGAACAGCGGGGAGCTGTTTTTT.

Only a few counts were recorded for this clonotype. The chain carries TRBV4-1 and TRBJ1-3; D gene uncertain. V gave up 3 bases and J gave up 0 bases, with 6 bases separating them. The CDR3 has 14 residues. Germline loops: CDR1 MGHRA, CDR2 YSYEKL. The CDR3 loop reads CASSHRNSGNTIYF. The DNA of the CDR3 is TGCGCCAGCAGCCACAGGAACTCTGGAAACACCATATATTTT.

J is TRBJ2-7 and V is TRBV10-3; TRBD1 matches at 7 bases. The CDR3 sequence is 15 residues long. The trim removed 4 bases at V and 1 base at J, leaving 7 bases unmatched. CDR1 is ENHRY and CDR2 is SYGVKD in the germline V gene. CDR3 DNA: TGTGCCATCAGTGCTCCGGGACAGAGATCCTACGAGCAGTACTTC. Amino acids: CAISAPGQRSYEQYF.

This clonotype was recorded at least ten times. The chain is built from TRBV2 and TRBJ1-6, with 8 bases identical to TRBD1. The germline gives CDR1 SNHLY, CDR2 FYNNEI. The CDR3 sequence is 15 residues long. The trim removed 3 bases at V and 9 bases at J, leaving 7 bases unmatched. CDR3 nucleotides: TGTGCCAGCAGTGATGGACAGGGCCGAATTTCACCCCTCCACTTT. As protein: CASSDGQGRISPLHF.

This clonotype has only a few counts. The chain combines TRBV25-1 with TRBJ2-2; 7 bases match TRBD1. Trimming took 2 bases from V and 4 from J; bases not matched to a gene: 7. The CDR3 runs 16 residues. The germline CDR1 and CDR2 sequences are MGHDK and SYGVNS. For the CDR3, the DNA is TGTGCCAGCAGTGAAATGACAGGGTGGTTCACCGGGGAGCTGTTTTTT. Its protein product is CASSEMTGWFTGELFF.